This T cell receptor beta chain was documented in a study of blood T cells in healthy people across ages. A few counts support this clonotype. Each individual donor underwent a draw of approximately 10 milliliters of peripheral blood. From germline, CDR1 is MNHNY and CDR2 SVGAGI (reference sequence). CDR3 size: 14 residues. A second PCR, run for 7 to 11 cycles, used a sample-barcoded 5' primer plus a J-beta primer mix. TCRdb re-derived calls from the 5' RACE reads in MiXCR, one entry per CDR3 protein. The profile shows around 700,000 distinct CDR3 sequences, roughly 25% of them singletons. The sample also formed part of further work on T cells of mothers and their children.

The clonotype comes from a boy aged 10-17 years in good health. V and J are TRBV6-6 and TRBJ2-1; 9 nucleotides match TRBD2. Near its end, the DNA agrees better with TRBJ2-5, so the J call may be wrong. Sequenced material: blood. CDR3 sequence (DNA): TGTGCCAGCAGTTTCGGGACTAGCTTGGAGACCCAGTACTTC. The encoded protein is CASSFGTSLETQYF.